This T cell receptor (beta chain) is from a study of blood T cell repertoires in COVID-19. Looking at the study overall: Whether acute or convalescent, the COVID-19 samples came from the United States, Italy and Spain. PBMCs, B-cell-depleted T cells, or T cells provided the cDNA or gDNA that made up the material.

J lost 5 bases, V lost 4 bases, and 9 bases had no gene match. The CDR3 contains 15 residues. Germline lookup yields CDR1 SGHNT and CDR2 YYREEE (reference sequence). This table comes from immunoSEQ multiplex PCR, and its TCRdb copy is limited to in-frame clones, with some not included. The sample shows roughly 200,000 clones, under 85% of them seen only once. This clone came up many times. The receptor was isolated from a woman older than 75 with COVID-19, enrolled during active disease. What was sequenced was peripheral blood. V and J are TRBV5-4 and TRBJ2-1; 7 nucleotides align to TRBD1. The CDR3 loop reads CASSADREPHNEQFF. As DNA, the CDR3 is TGTGCCAGCAGCGCAGACAGGGAGCCACACAATGAGCAGTTCTTC.